Listed here is a single T cell receptor beta chain. This entry comes from a study of cytotoxic CD8 clonotypes in ibrutinib-treated CLL. The trim removed 2 bases at V and 9 bases at J, leaving 4 bases unmatched. The CDR3 is 15 residues long. Germline V lookup: CDR1 MGHRA, CDR2 YSYEKL. Some clones are missing from TCRdb's copy, which holds only in-frame ones; the method was immunoSEQ multiplex PCR. The sample records about 160,000 clones, around 84% being singletons. This rearrangement joins TRBV4-1 to TRBJ2-1; TRBD2 matches 13 bases. The starting material was PBMCs, obtained after 12 months of ibrutinib treatment. The receptor was derived from a human donor with chronic lymphocytic leukemia. The CDR3 DNA follows: TGCGCCAGCAGCCAATTGACTAGCGGGGGGAGTGAGCAGTTCTTC. Protein: CASSQLTSGGSEQFF.